The following is a TCR beta chain sequence with its context. TCRdb re-derived calls from the RT-PCR reads in MiXCR, one entry per CDR3 protein. Here the sample spans around 570,000 distinct CDR3 sequences, 11% being singletons. The data derive from a study of response to subunit inactivated influenza vaccine. Trimming removed 4 bases from V and 1 base from J, with 20 bases in between. The germline CDR1 and CDR2 sequences are SGHNT and YYREEE (reference sequence). The CDR3 extends over 17 amino acids. This sample was shared with a second study, whose subject was T cells expressing NK-cell markers. That source notes: In generating TCR beta cDNA, 5'RACE template switching with UMIs was used.

V usage is TRBV5-4 and J usage is TRBJ1-1; D might be TRBD1 (5 bases). The source was PBMCs from blood, collected on the day of vaccination. The clonotype originates from a man in his fifties or sixties who received an inactivated influenza vaccine. The CDR3 loop is CASSVGTRSLANTEAFF. In DNA, the CDR3 is TGTGCCAGCAGCGTCGGGACGAGAAGCCTCGCGAACACTGAAGCTTTCTTT. The entire variable domain, with the rest obtained from reference TRBV5-4 and TRBJ1-1, is as follows: ETGVTQSPTHLIKTRGQQVTLRCSSQSGHNTVSWYQQALGQGPQFIFQYYREEENGRGNFPPRFSGLQFPNYSSELNVNALELDDSALYLCASSVGTRSLANTEAFFGQGTRLTVV.